This paragraph reports one T cell receptor (beta chain). The PCR used 60 Vbeta and 13 Jbeta primers. TCRdb's copy holds only in-frame clones and misses some; the assay was immunoSEQ multiplex PCR. The sample has under 200,000 clones, about an eighth seen once. Germline CDR1 reads SGHDT; CDR2 reads YYEEEE. The CDR3 is 17 residues long. The V end was cut by 0 bases, the J end by 4 bases, with 19 bases between. This sample is drawn from a study of cytomegalovirus exposure and HLA in healthy donors. The sample was PBMCs. The V and J genes are TRBV5-6 and TRBJ2-5, with a possible D match to TRBD2 (7 bases). This sequence originates from a man in his fifties in good health and CMV-seropositive. The CDR3: CASSLAGIWGGGETQYF. The CDR3 region has the DNA TGTGCCAGCAGCTTGGCCGGTATCTGGGGAGGGGGAGAGACCCAGTACTTC.